This is a list of T cell receptor beta chains from one sample in a study of blood T cell repertoires in COVID-19. Clones were sequenced by immunoSEQ multiplex PCR, and TCRdb holds only the in-frame ones, with some missing. This sample has under 350,000 clones; roughly 91% occur once, and the top ten carry around 4.4%. The sequencing sample was made of peripheral blood. These receptors were taken from a man between 35 and 55 years old with acute or convalescent COVID-19. CDR3s include the opening cysteine and the closing phenylalanine or tryptophan. A D gene is named only where the DNA matches it firmly. Expanded clones get a size class; other rows say once, few or many, or leave the size out.

cdr3_length d_call j_call clone_size v_call cdr3_nt cdr3_aa
13 NA TRBJ2-2 NA TRBV6-5 TGTGCCAGCAGCCGCATTTGGGCGGGGGAGCTGTTTTTT CASSRIWAGELFF
12 NA TRBJ1-2 NA TRBV5-6 TGTGCCAGCAGAAAGAAGGGGTTCAGCTACACCTTC CASRKKGFSYTF
17 TRBD2 TRBJ2-3 NA TRBV24-1 TGTGCCACCAGTGACACTAGCGGGAGGACGGAGCACGGTACGCAGTATTTT CATSDTSGRTEHGTQYF
13 NA TRBJ1-6 NA TRBV27 TGTGCCAGCAGTTTGGTCGGGGGTTCACCCCTCCACTTT CASSLVGGSPLHF
17 TRBD2 TRBJ2-6 NA TRBV28 TGTGCCAGCAGTAACGGGGGGAAAAGCTCTGGGGCCAACGTCCTGACTTTC CASSNGGKSSGANVLTF
15 NA TRBJ1-3 NA TRBV30 TGTGCCTGGAGTGTACCCAGAAGCTCTGGAAACACCATATATTTT CAWSVPRSSGNTIYF
13 NA TRBJ1-2 NA TRBV12-3/TRBV12-4 TGTGCCAGCAGCCCCTACCCTGATGGTGGCTACACCTTC CASSPYPDGGYTF
12 NA TRBJ1-2 once TRBV5-1 TGCGCCAGCAGCTTGGCCGGGAATGGCTACACCTTC CASSLAGNGYTF
15 TRBD1 TRBJ1-6 NA TRBV19 TGTGCCAGTACCCTCCGGGACAGGGTTCATTCACCCCTCCACTTT CASTLRDRVHSPLHF
16 NA TRBJ2-7 NA TRBV3-1/TRBV3-2 TGTGCCAGCAGCCAAGCAGAAGGGGTCCAATACTACGAGCAGTACTTC CASSQAEGVQYYEQYF
13 NA TRBJ1-1 NA TRBV29-1 TGCAGCGTTGAATCTAGGAGGGGAAGTGAAGCTTTCTTT CSVESRRGSEAFF
14 NA TRBJ1-6 NA TRBV11-1 TGTGCCAGCAGCTTAGCGGCAAATAATTCACCCCTCCACTTT CASSLAANNSPLHF
16 TRBD1 TRBJ1-2 once TRBV6-5 TGTGCCAGCAGTTCCTCCCGGACAGGGGAAAACTATGGCTACACCTTC CASSSSRTGENYGYTF
15 TRBD1 TRBJ2-7 few TRBV4-1 TGCGCCAGCAGCCAGTTTCGGGACAGGGGCCACGAGCAGTACTTC CASSQFRDRGHEQYF
14 TRBD1 TRBJ1-2 NA TRBV5-1 TGCGCCAGCAGCTTGATGGGGACAGGGGATGGCTACACCTTC CASSLMGTGDGYTF
16 TRBD1 TRBJ1-2 NA TRBV19 TGTGCCAGTAGTCGCCCCGGGACAGGGGGCTCAGTTGGCTACACCTTC CASSRPGTGGSVGYTF
14 NA TRBJ2-1 NA TRBV5-4 TGTGCCAGCAGCTTGACAGGGAGAAACAATGAGCAGTTCTTC CASSLTGRNNEQFF
16 TRBD2 TRBJ2-2 once TRBV11-2 TGTGCCAGCAGCCGTCTAGCGGGGGGGTACACCGGGGAGCTGTTTTTT CASSRLAGGYTGELFF